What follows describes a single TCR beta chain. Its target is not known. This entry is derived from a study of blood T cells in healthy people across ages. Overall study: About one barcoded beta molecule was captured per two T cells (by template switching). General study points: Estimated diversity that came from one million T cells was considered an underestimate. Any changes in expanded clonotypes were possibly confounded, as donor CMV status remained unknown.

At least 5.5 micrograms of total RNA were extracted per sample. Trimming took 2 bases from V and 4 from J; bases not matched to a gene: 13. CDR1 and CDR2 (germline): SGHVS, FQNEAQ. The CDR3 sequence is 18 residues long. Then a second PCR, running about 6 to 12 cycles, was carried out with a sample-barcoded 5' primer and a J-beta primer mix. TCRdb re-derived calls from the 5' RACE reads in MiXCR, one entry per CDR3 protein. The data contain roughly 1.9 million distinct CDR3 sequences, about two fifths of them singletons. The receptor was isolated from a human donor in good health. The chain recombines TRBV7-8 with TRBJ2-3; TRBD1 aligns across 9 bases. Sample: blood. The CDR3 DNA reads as TGTGCCAGCAGCTTAACAGTACAGGGGGCTTATGGCGCAGATACGCAGTATTTT. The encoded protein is CASSLTVQGAYGADTQYF.